The 23 T cell receptor beta chains below come from one sample, sequenced in a study of T cell repertoires in cytomegalovirus infection. The antigens of these receptors remain unknown. A single record per CDR3 protein comes from TCRdb applying MiXCR to the reads. This sample has roughly 120,000 distinct CDR3 sequences, with roughly a tenth found just once. The sequencing sample was made of PBMCs, sequenced either directly or after in vitro stimulation (not recorded which). Receptors originate from a human donor in good health (CMV status not recorded). Some clones in this sample may be carry-over from other donors' samples.

This clonotype has at least ten counts. This rearrangement joins TRBV7-2 to TRBJ2-1; D possibly corresponds to TRBD1 (6 bases). Trimming cost V 1 base and J 6 bases, with 13 bases left between them. Germline V gives CDR1 SGHTA, CDR2 FQGNSA. This CDR3 region has 15 residues. CDR3 sequence (DNA): TGTGCCAGCAGCTTAGAAGGTTTGGGGGCCAATGAGCAGTTCTTC. This sequence encodes CASSLEGLGANEQFF.

This clonotype has just a few counts. The J gene is TRBJ2-2, the V gene TRBV2; 11 bases agree with TRBD2. CDR3 length: 22 residues. CDR1 is SNHLY and CDR2 is FYNNEI in the germline V gene. J lost 1 base, V lost 6 bases, and 22 bases had no gene match. CDR3 in amino acids: CASRGSGRVGSQSFRNTGELFF. As DNA, the CDR3 is TGTGCCAGCAGAGGTAGCGGGAGGGTCGGGTCCCAATCCTTTCGGAACACCGGGGAGCTGTTTTTT.

The sample holds a few counts of this clonotype. The chain combines TRBV9 with TRBJ1-5; no clear D gene. The CDR3 is 16 residues long. V was pared by 0 bases and J by 2 bases, with 12 bases between. Germline lookup yields CDR1 SGDLS and CDR2 YYNGEE. The CDR3 reads CASSVGEGAGNQPQHF. The CDR3 coding sequence is TGTGCCAGCAGCGTAGGGGAGGGAGCGGGCAATCAGCCCCAGCATTTT.

Comments on this clonotype: This may stem from a read error, because a much larger clone lies one nucleotide away. The V call is TRBV11-3, the J call TRBJ2-1; no clear D. Germline assignment: CDR1 SGHNT and CDR2 YENEEA. The CDR3 spans 15 residues. The CDR3 sequence: CASSSRVESYDEQFF. For the CDR3, the DNA is TGTGCCAGCAGCTCTCGGGTGGAGTCCTACGATGAGCAGTTCTTC.

In this sample, this clonotype turned up a few times. This chain connects TRBV19 to TRBJ2-7; either TRBD1 or TRBD2 may fit D (6 bases each). V shed 6 bases and J shed 3 bases, with 12 bases lying between them. Germline CDR1 LNHDA, CDR2 SQIVND (reference sequence). The CDR3 spans 13 residues. The DNA for the CDR3 is TGTGCCAGTAGCAGGGGACTTGACTACGAGCAGTACTTC. It encodes CASSRGLDYEQYF. Combining the CDR3 with reference TRBV19 and TRBJ2-7 gives the whole variable domain DGGITQSPKYLFRKEGQNVTLSCEQNLNHDAMYWYRQDPGQGLRLIYYSQIVNDFQKGDIAEGYSVSREKKESFPLTVTSAQKNPTAFYLCASSRGLDYEQYFGPGTRLTVT.

This clonotype was counted at least ten times. V gene TRBV5-4 combines with J gene TRBJ2-3; TRBD2 might be the D (6 bases). This CDR3 contains 15 residues. V was shortened by 4 bases and J by 5 bases, with 17 bases between the two germline ends. Germline V gene data show CDR1 as SGHNT and CDR2 as YYREEE (reference sequence). The CDR3 region has the DNA TGTGCCAGCAGCCAAATCTCTAGCGTTCAAGATACGCAGTATTTT. It translates to CASSQISSVQDTQYF.

A few counts support this clonotype. The chain uses TRBV6-2 or TRBV6-3 and TRBJ1-2; 7 bases line up with TRBD1. Per the germline V gene, CDR1 is MNHEY and CDR2 is SVGEGT. The CDR3 has 11 amino acids. V lost 5 bases, J lost 8 bases, and 2 bases stayed unmatched. The CDR3 bases are TGTGCCAGCAGTACAGGGGAAGGCTACACCTTC. Amino acids: CASSTGEGYTF.

This clonotype has more than one count but fewer than ten. This sequence joins TRBV10-3 and TRBJ2-5; 13 bases match TRBD2. There are 17 residues in the CDR3. Germline CDR1 and CDR2: ENHRY and SYGVKD. With 4 bases clipped from V and 4 bases from J, the junction kept 9 bases outside the gene matches. CDR3: CAISVQRLAGGSETQYF. In DNA form, the CDR3 reads TGTGCCATCAGTGTCCAGAGACTAGCGGGAGGATCAGAGACCCAGTACTTC.

The CDR3 DNA reads as TGTGCCAGTTCTGCTGCTTGGGGGCGAGGCAATCAGCCCCAGCATTTT. Amino acid sequence: CASSAAWGRGNQPQHF. This sequence joins TRBV7-9 and TRBJ1-5; a weak D match, TRBD1 (6 bases). CDR1 is SEHNR and CDR2 is FQNEAQ in the germline V gene (reference sequence). Between the trimmed V and J ends, which lost 9 bases and 2 bases, there was a span of 20 bases. The length of the CDR3 is 16 residues.

This clonotype appeared a few times. This sequence joins TRBV4-1 and TRBJ1-6; maybe TRBD1 (6 bases). Trimming left V 4 bases short and J 7 bases short, with 17 bases between. Germline values: CDR1 MGHRA, CDR2 YSYEKL. The length of the CDR3 is 16 residues. The CDR3: CASSLTLTGRNSPLHF. As DNA, the CDR3 is TGCGCCAGCAGCCTCACGCTAACAGGGAGAAATTCACCCCTCCACTTT.

This clonotype was detected a few times. This chain uses TRBV28 with TRBJ2-1; 8 positions agree with TRBD2. V was pared by 2 bases and J by 7 bases, with 16 bases of the junction left unmatched. CDR1 is MDHEN, CDR2 SYDVKM, per germline. This CDR3 is built from 18 residues. As DNA, the CDR3 is TGTGCCAGCAGTTTACTGGGGGTGAGCGGGAGTGTCGGGAATGAGCAGTTCTTC. Its translation is CASSLLGVSGSVGNEQFF.

The V call is TRBV24-1, the J call TRBJ2-3, with no clear D. The V and J ends lost 0 bases and 7 bases respectively, with 1 base between them. The CDR3 totals 11 residues. Germline loops: CDR1 KGHDR, CDR2 SFDVKD. The CDR3 loop is CATSDLNTQYF. As DNA, the CDR3 is TGTGCCACCAGTGATTTGAATACGCAGTATTTT.

This clonotype was counted a few times. The chain uses TRBV6-2 or TRBV6-3 and TRBJ2-7, with D unresolved. CDR3 length: 13 amino acids. CDR1 is MNHEY, CDR2 SVGEGT, per germline. V was clipped by 5 bases and J by 0 bases, with 8 bases between them. For the CDR3, the DNA is TGTGCCAGCAGTGACGGGTTCTCCTACGAGCAGTACTTC. Translated: CASSDGFSYEQYF.

This clonotype showed up many times. The chain carries TRBV7-6 and TRBJ2-3; D tentatively reads TRBD1 or TRBD2 (5 bases each). Trimming cost V 3 bases and J 5 bases, with 15 bases left between them. This CDR3 contains 15 residues. Germline V gives CDR1 SGHVS, CDR2 FNYEAQ. The DNA for the CDR3 is TGTGCCAGCAGCTTCAGCGGAACAGGCAGAGATACGCAGTATTTT. Translated: CASSFSGTGRDTQYF.

This clonotype was observed at least ten times. The chain has TRBV7-2 and TRBJ2-5, with D tentatively TRBD1 (6 bases). The length of the CDR3 is 16 residues. With 4 bases removed from V and 4 bases from J, the gap between germline ends came to 19 bases. Germline lookup yields CDR1 SGHTA and CDR2 FQGNSA. In nucleotides, the CDR3 is TGTGCCAGCAGCTCCCCCAGGGGCCGGGTCGGAGAGACCCAGTACTTC. This translates into CASSSPRGRVGETQYF.

This clonotype was counted between two and nine times. This chain uses TRBV7-6 with TRBJ1-1; TRBD1 might be the D (6 bases). This CDR3 has 13 residues. Trimming removed 4 bases from V and 4 bases from J, with 10 bases in between. Germline loops: CDR1 SGHVS, CDR2 FNYEAQ. CDR3 coding DNA: TGTGCCAGCAGCTCCCAGGGGTCCACTGAAGCTTTCTTT. As protein: CASSSQGSTEAFF.

There are many counts of this clonotype. The genes are TRBV7-8 and TRBJ2-5; the D gene is possibly TRBD2 (7 bases). The CDR3 is 16 amino acids. Germline CDR1 SGHVS, CDR2 FQNEAQ. Trimming took off 4 bases at V and 7 bases at J, with 22 bases between the two ends. CDR3 sequence reads: CASSSFTRGAGATQYF. The CDR3 coding sequence is TGTGCCAGCAGCTCTTTCACACGGGGGGCGGGAGCGACCCAGTACTTC.

This clonotype was counted ten times or more. The chain is built from TRBV19 and TRBJ1-4, with TRBD1 as a possible D gene (6 bases). Germline V gene data show CDR1 as LNHDA and CDR2 as SQIVND (reference sequence). The CDR3 is 13 amino acids. V shed 5 bases and J shed 8 bases, with 12 bases lying between them. The CDR3 DNA is TGTGCCAGTAGTCCGGGGGGGCGGGAAAAACTGTTTTTT. It specifies CASSPGGREKLFF.

This clonotype was seen repeatedly, ten times or more. The chain carries TRBV19 and TRBJ2-2; D gene ambiguous. Germline V gene lookup returns CDR1 LNHDA and CDR2 SQIVND (reference sequence). The length of the CDR3 is 12 residues. Trimming took off 4 bases at V and 3 bases at J, with 3 bases between the two ends. The CDR3 DNA follows: TGTGCCAGTAGTACCTACACCGGGGAGCTGTTTTTT. Protein: CASSTYTGELFF.

The chain joins TRBV7-8 to TRBJ2-7; TRBD2 matches at 9 bases. CDR1 is SGHVS, CDR2 FQNEAQ, per germline. V gave up 5 bases and J gave up 3 bases; unmatched junction bases: 5. This CDR3 is 14 amino acids long. The CDR3 loop is CASSALAGVYEQYF. CDR3 DNA sequence: TGTGCCAGCAGCGCCTTAGCGGGAGTCTACGAGCAGTACTTC.

There are a few counts of this clonotype. The chain couples TRBV25-1 to TRBJ1-5; a weak D match, TRBD1 (5 bases). This CDR3 spans 16 amino acids. Germline loops: CDR1 MGHDK, CDR2 SYGVNS. V was trimmed by 6 bases and J by 1 base, leaving 16 bases between them. The CDR3 region has the DNA TGTGCCAGCAGCCCCGCTGGGGGAACCAGCAATCAGCCCCAGCATTTT. Its protein product is CASSPAGGTSNQPQHF.

This clonotype was counted at least ten times. The chain carries TRBV7-2 and TRBJ2-3; perhaps TRBD2 as D (6 bases). Germline CDR1 is SGHTA and CDR2 is FQGNSA. The V gene lost 5 bases and the J gene lost 5 bases, with 11 bases spanning the gap. The CDR3 extends over 13 amino acids. The DNA for the CDR3 is TGTGCCAGCAGCCCCGGGGGTGGAGATACGCAGTATTTT. Translation: CASSPGGGDTQYF.

The rearrangement uses TRBV7-2 and TRBJ1-2; D ambiguous. Germline V lookup: CDR1 SGHTA, CDR2 FQGNSA. V dropped 6 bases and J dropped 7 bases, with 12 bases sitting between them. This CDR3 region has 12 residues. The CDR3 sequence is CASRNLERGYTF. The CDR3 DNA reads TGTGCCAGCAGGAACCTGGAGCGTGGCTACACCTTC.